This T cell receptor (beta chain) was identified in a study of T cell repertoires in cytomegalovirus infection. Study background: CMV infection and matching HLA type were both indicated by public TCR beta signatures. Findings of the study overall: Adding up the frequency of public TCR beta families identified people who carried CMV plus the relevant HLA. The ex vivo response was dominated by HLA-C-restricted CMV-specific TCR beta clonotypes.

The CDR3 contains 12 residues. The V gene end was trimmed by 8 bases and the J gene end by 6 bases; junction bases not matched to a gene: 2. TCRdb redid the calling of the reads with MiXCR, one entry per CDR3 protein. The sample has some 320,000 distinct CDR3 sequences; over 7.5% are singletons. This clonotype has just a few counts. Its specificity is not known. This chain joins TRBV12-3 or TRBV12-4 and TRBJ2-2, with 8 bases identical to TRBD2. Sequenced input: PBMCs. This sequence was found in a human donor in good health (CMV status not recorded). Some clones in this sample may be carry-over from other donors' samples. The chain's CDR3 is CASQAGAGELFF. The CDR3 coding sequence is TGTGCCAGCCAAGCGGGGGCCGGGGAGCTGTTTTTT.